A single sample gave rise to the 17 T cell receptor beta chains below, sequenced in a study of healthy donors' naive CD4 and CD8 T cells. Each TCR library used 500 ng of total RNA and a linear amplification protocol. TCRdb called the reads again in MiXCR, with one record for every CDR3 protein. The sample includes approximately 200,000 distinct CDR3 sequences, around 80% seen only once; the top ten take 2.3%. The sample consisted of naive CD4+ and CD8+ T cells sorted from blood, pooled from several donors. Receptor source: a pool of human donors in good health; the sample pools cells from several healthy donors.

The V and J genes are TRBV6-5 and TRBJ2-5; 14 bases map to TRBD2. Germline V gene lookup returns CDR1 MNHEY and CDR2 SVGAGI. V lost 6 bases to trimming and J lost 2 bases; unmatched junction nucleotides: 2. CDR3 size: 15 residues. This chain's CDR3 is CASRGTSGGQETQYF. The DNA of the CDR3 is TGTGCCAGCAGGGGGACTAGCGGGGGACAAGAGACCCAGTACTTC.

Only one count was recorded for this clonotype. CDR3 loop: CSATLGSMAYEQYF. CDR3 coding DNA: TGCAGTGCTACCCTTGGCTCGATGGCCTACGAGCAGTACTTC. This chain joins TRBV20-1 and TRBJ2-7; D remains ambiguous. Germline V gene lookup returns CDR1 DFQATT and CDR2 SNEGSKA (reference sequence). Trimming stripped 4 bases from V and 2 bases from J, with 15 bases between. This CDR3 is built from 14 residues.

This clonotype showed up just once. The CDR3 region has the DNA TGTGCCACCAGCAGAGATCCAGGACTACTCAATGAGCAGTTCTTC. Translation gives CATSRDPGLLNEQFF. This sequence joins TRBV15 and TRBJ2-1; TRBD2 is a possible D gene (6 bases). Germline V CDR1 and CDR2: LNHNV, YYDKDF (reference sequence). Trimming cost V 0 bases and J 6 bases, with 12 bases left between them. The CDR3 sequence is 15 residues long.

The CDR3 DNA reads TGCAGTGCTAGCCTAAGGGATCTGGGCGGCTACACCTTC. Translated: CSASLRDLGGYTF. The chain is built from TRBV20-1 and TRBJ1-2; D remains ambiguous. Trimming removed 3 bases at V and 8 bases at J, with 16 bases between. The CDR3 runs 13 residues. From germline, CDR1 is DFQATT and CDR2 SNEGSKA (reference sequence).

V and J are TRBV19 and TRBJ1-1, with D tentatively TRBD1 (5 bases). V lost 3 bases to trimming and J lost 3 bases, with 20 bases between them. This CDR3 comprises 17 residues. Per the germline V gene, CDR1 is LNHDA and CDR2 is SQIVND (reference sequence). CDR3 sequence reads: CASSILPGGGSDTEAFF. CDR3 coding DNA: TGTGCCAGTAGTATCCTCCCCGGCGGGGGAAGTGACACTGAAGCTTTCTTT.

V usage is TRBV6-2 or TRBV6-3 and J usage is TRBJ2-1; TRBD1 matches at 7 bases. Per germline, CDR1 MNHEY and CDR2 SVGEGT. V trimming: 8 bases; J trimming: 4 bases; junction bases outside the gene matches: 2. This CDR3 has 12 amino acids. This CDR3 reads CASRDRYNEQFF. CDR3 coding DNA: TGTGCCAGCCGGGACAGATACAATGAGCAGTTCTTC.

The chain couples TRBV12-3 or TRBV12-4 to TRBJ2-3; no reliable D call. V dropped 7 bases and J dropped 4 bases, with 15 bases sitting between them. This CDR3 is 14 amino acids long. CDR3 region: CASTPGFAADTQYF. The CDR3 nucleotides are TGTGCCAGCACACCCGGCTTCGCTGCAGATACGCAGTATTTT.

V and J are TRBV29-1 and TRBJ1-5; D is undetermined. The V gene lost 4 bases and the J gene lost 0 bases, with 10 bases spanning the gap. Germline CDR1 reads SQVTM; CDR2 reads ANQGSEA. The length of the CDR3 is 14 residues. The CDR3 is CSVASDYSNQPQHF. CDR3 sequence (DNA): TGCAGCGTTGCATCAGATTATAGCAATCAGCCCCAGCATTTT. Supplemented by reference TRBV29-1 and TRBJ1-5, the full variable domain reads SAVISQKPSRDICQRGTSLTIQCQVDSQVTMMFWYRQQPGQSLTLIATANQGSEATYESGFVIDKFPISRPNLTFSTLTVSNMSPEDSSIYLCSVASDYSNQPQHFGDGTRLSIL.

The chain combines TRBV5-6 with TRBJ2-7; D is unresolved. The CDR3 has 12 residues. The V gene's germline CDR1 is SGHDT and CDR2 YYEEEE. V was cut by 0 bases and J by 4 bases, with 5 bases left in between. CDR3 in amino acids: CASSLDRYEQYF. CDR3 DNA sequence: TGTGCCAGCAGCTTGGACAGATACGAGCAGTACTTC.

This chain connects TRBV27 to TRBJ2-7; TRBD1 aligns across 9 bases. The CDR3 totals 20 residues. V shed 5 bases, J shed 0 bases, and the junction held 20 bases outside the gene matches. Germline-derived CDR1 and CDR2 are MNHEY and SMNVEV (reference sequence). CDR3 region: CASSLSYPGQGSESSYEQYF. The CDR3 DNA reads TGTGCCAGCAGTCTAAGCTATCCGGGACAGGGTTCGGAGAGCTCCTACGAGCAGTACTTC.

V is TRBV29-1 and J is TRBJ1-5; D gene unclear. The germline gives CDR1 SQVTM, CDR2 ANQGSEA. This CDR3 has 12 residues. Trimming took off 5 bases at V and 5 bases at J, with 10 bases between the two ends. The CDR3 sequence: CSVRDLDQPQHF. In DNA form, the CDR3 reads TGCAGCGTTCGAGACTTAGATCAGCCCCAGCATTTT. Variable domain in full (rest from reference TRBV29-1 and TRBJ1-5): SAVISQKPSRDICQRGTSLTIQCQVDSQVTMMFWYRQQPGQSLTLIATANQGSEATYESGFVIDKFPISRPNLTFSTLTVSNMSPEDSSIYLCSVRDLDQPQHFGDGTRLSIL.

This chain connects TRBV7-8 to TRBJ1-1; D is ambiguous. Trimming pared 3 bases from V and 7 bases from J, leaving 9 bases between. The CDR3 totals 12 residues. Germline V gives CDR1 SGHVS, CDR2 FQNEAQ. The CDR3 DNA sequence: TGTGCCAGCAGCTTCGAGGTCAATGAAGCTTTCTTT. It is translated as CASSFEVNEAFF.

The chain joins TRBV12-5 to TRBJ2-1, with 10 nucleotides matching TRBD2. V lost 8 bases, J lost 7 bases, and 11 bases stayed unmatched. Germline assignment: CDR1 LGHNT and CDR2 FRNRAP. The CDR3 contains 15 residues. CDR3 protein: CASSMGGSGRNEQFF. The CDR3 region has the DNA TGTGCTAGTTCCATGGGAGGTAGCGGGAGGAATGAGCAGTTCTTC.

This clonotype was detected only a few times. V usage is TRBV27 and J usage is TRBJ2-5; TRBD2 matches at 9 bases. Trimming cost V 3 bases and J 2 bases; bases outside gene matches: 4. The CDR3 loop spans 15 amino acids. Germline V gene sequence: CDR1 MNHEY, CDR2 SMNVEV (reference sequence). CDR3 nucleotide sequence: TGTGCCAGCAGTTTCTCAGCGGGGGGACAAGAGACCCAGTACTTC. Encoded protein: CASSFSAGGQETQYF.

A few counts support this clonotype. The V gene is TRBV29-1, the J gene TRBJ1-1; no clear D. The CDR3 consists of 13 residues. Per germline, CDR1 SQVTM and CDR2 ANQGSEA. The V end lost 8 bases, the J end lost 0 bases, and 13 bases lay between the germline ends. Here the CDR3 DNA reads TGCAGCTCGTCTAAGTCCCTGAACACTGAAGCTTTCTTT. Translated: CSSSKSLNTEAFF.

The chain combines TRBV27 with TRBJ1-1; no definite D call. This CDR3 comprises 13 residues. The germline V gene has CDR1 MNHEY and CDR2 SMNVEV (reference sequence). V was clipped by 0 bases and J by 3 bases, with 5 bases between them. The CDR3 sequence: CASSLSSDTEAFF. CDR3 bases: TGTGCCAGCAGTTTATCCTCGGACACTGAAGCTTTCTTT.

The V call is TRBV29-1, the J call TRBJ2-1, with D possibly TRBD2 on 6 matching bases. Trimming stripped 0 bases from V and 8 bases from J, with 11 bases between. The germline V gene has CDR1 SQVTM and CDR2 ANQGSEA. This CDR3 is built from 13 residues. The CDR3 DNA reads as TGCAGCGTTGAAGAGCCCGGGGGAGATGAGCAGTTCTTC. Protein: CSVEEPGGDEQFF.